This T cell receptor (beta chain) is drawn from a study of identifying expanded T cells in peripheral blood. Only in-frame clones appear in the TCRdb table, and some are missing; sequencing was by immunoSEQ multiplex PCR. The sample consists of under 70,000 clones, 80% to 90% of them appearing once. During the collection period, no donor immune events like infections were recorded. Study results and limitations: Differentially abundant clones: around 1.2 between replicates, just under 17 at roughly 15 days, less than 20 at four.

Germline-derived CDR1 and CDR2 are MNHEY and SVGAGI. This CDR3 is built from 11 residues. J lost 6 bases, V lost 5 bases, and 1 base had no gene match. A remark on this clone: Its target is unknown.

Sequenced: blood. This sequence joins TRBV6-5 and TRBJ2-7; TRBD1 agrees at 7 bases. The receptor's source is a person aged 18 to 75 in good health. The CDR3 loop is CASSRQGEQYF. The CDR3 region has the DNA TGTGCCAGCAGTCGACAGGGCGAGCAGTACTTC.